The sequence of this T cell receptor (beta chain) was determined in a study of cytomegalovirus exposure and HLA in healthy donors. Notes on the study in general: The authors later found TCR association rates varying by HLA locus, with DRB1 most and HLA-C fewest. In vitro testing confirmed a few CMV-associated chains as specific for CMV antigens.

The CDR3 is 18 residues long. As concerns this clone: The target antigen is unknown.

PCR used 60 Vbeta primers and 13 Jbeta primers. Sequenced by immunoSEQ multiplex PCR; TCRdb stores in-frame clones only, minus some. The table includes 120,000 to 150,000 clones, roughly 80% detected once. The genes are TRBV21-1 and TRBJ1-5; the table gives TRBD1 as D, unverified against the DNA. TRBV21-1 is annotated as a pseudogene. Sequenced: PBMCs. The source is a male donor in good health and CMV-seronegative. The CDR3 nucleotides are TGTGCCAGCAGCAAAAGCAGGGTCTGCGAACATAGCAATCAGCCCCAGCATTTT. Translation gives CASSKSRVCEHSNQPQHF.